This TCR beta chain was documented in a study of CXCR3-negative and CXCR3-positive naive CD8 T cells. Details on this clonotype: The target antigen is unknown.

Triplicate roughly 300,000-cell sorts were made of each CD8+ T cell subset. By phenotype, naive CD8+ T cells were CD45RO-CCR7+CD27+CD95-. Study outcomes and limitations: Relative to CXCR3-negative naive cells, CXCR3-positive naive cells had more hydrophobic TRB CDR3s. Naive subsets were similarly diverse, while memory CD8+ repertoires were much less diverse. CD5 surface expression was similar among naive subsets, and TCR strength was estimated by inference from TRB CDR3 properties.

The CDR3 is 16 amino acids. UMI-labeled 5' RACE yielded the TRB cDNA libraries. TCRdb reanalyzed the 5' RACE reads and collapses them to one entry per CDR3 protein, without DNA. This sample lists about 84,000 distinct CDR3 sequences; its ten largest clones have approximately 0.58%. This clonotype was sampled from a human donor in good health. Some clones in this sample may be carry-over from other donors' samples. The V call is TRBV12-3 or TRBV12-4, the J call TRBJ2-5; TCRdb returns TRBD2, unconfirmable since there is no DNA. Source material: naive CXCR3+ CD8+ T cells from blood. The subset: CD45RO-CCR7+CD27+CD95- naive CD8+ T cells expressing CXCR3 (TNR3+). The CDR3 sequence: CASSPPGGGWQETQYF.